Presented here are 27 T cell receptor beta chains from one specimen sequenced in a study of control samples from healthy donors and cancer patients. Produced via immunoSEQ multiplex PCR; TCRdb's table is partial and in-frame only. The sample lists approximately 20,000 clones, 80% to 85% occurring once. Material for sequencing was PBMCs. Every receptor here comes from a woman aged 70-85 years with lung cancer.

The chain combines TRBV27 with TRBJ1-1; D might be TRBD1 (6 bases). CDR1 MNHEY and CDR2 SMNVEV come from the germline V gene (reference sequence). This CDR3 region has 15 residues. V was shortened by 3 bases and J by 4 bases, with 15 bases between the two germline ends. Here the CDR3 DNA reads TGTGCCAGCAGTTTTGGGGGGGCAAGGGGCACTGAAGCTTTCTTT. This gives the protein CASSFGGARGTEAFF.

This clone has just one count. The genes are TRBV5-1 and TRBJ2-1; TRBD2 agrees at 14 bases. V trimming: 6 bases; J trimming: 8 bases; junction bases outside the gene matches: 7. The CDR3 loop spans 15 amino acids. The V gene's germline CDR1 is SGHRS and CDR2 YFSETQ. CDR3 nucleotide sequence: TGCGCCAGCACCTACGGACTAGCGGGAGGTTATGAGCAGTTCTTC. It codes for CASTYGLAGGYEQFF.

This sequence joins TRBV3-1 (or the pseudogene TRBV3-2) and TRBJ2-7, with TRBD2 matching 8 bases. Germline CDR1 LGHDT, CDR2 YNNKEL (reference sequence). This CDR3 has 15 amino acids. The V gene end was trimmed by 1 base and the J gene end by 5 bases; junction bases not matched to a gene: 7. The CDR3 DNA sequence: TGTGCCAGCAGCCAAGGGGAACTAGCGGATCACGAGCAGTACTTC. The encoded protein is CASSQGELADHEQYF.

This clone showed up just once. The V call is TRBV12-3 or TRBV12-4, the J call TRBJ1-5; D call uncertain. The length of the CDR3 is 12 residues. V lost 3 bases and J 7 bases, leaving 7 bases between the germline ends. The CDR3 DNA is TGTGCCAGCAGTTTGCCACGGCAGCCCCAGCATTTT. This encodes CASSLPRQPQHF.

This CDR3 is CASKLRRESSYNEQFF. CDR3 bases: TGTGCCAGCAAATTAAGGCGGGAGAGCTCCTACAATGAGCAGTTCTTC. This rearrangement joins TRBV7-2 to TRBJ2-1; TRBD2 agrees at 7 bases. Germline V gene sequence: CDR1 SGHTA, CDR2 FQGNSA. The CDR3 loop spans 16 amino acids. Germline trimming cut 7 bases from V and 0 bases from J; bases unmatched to any gene: 9.

V usage is TRBV27 and J usage is TRBJ1-1; D gene ambiguous. The CDR3 has 13 amino acids. With 10 bases removed from V and 0 bases from J, the gap between germline ends came to 12 bases. Germline V gene sequence: CDR1 MNHEY, CDR2 SMNVEV (reference sequence). As DNA, the CDR3 is TGTGCCACTATAGGACGGTTGAACACTGAAGCTTTCTTT. This encodes CATIGRLNTEAFF.

The rearrangement uses TRBV5-5 and TRBJ2-7; D gene ambiguous. V lost 2 bases and J lost 1, with 10 bases in between. Germline CDR1 SGHKS, CDR2 YYEKEE (reference sequence). The CDR3 is made up of 14 amino acids. The DNA for the CDR3 is TGTGCCAGCAGCTTCCCGGGCTCTTCCTACGAGCAGTACTTC. It specifies CASSFPGSSYEQYF.

The chain uses TRBV19 and TRBJ2-5; 12 bases agree with TRBD2. Trimming removed 5 bases from V and 2 bases from J; junction bases left unmatched: 3. Germline V gives CDR1 LNHDA, CDR2 SQIVND (reference sequence). The CDR3 sequence is 15 residues long. CDR3: CASSSLAGGQETQYF. The CDR3 DNA reads as TGTGCCAGTAGTTCTCTAGCGGGAGGGCAAGAGACCCAGTACTTC.

This chain joins TRBV11-2 and TRBJ1-2, with 10 bases aligning to TRBD1. V was clipped by 3 bases and J by 8 bases; unmatched bases: 3. The CDR3 contains 13 residues. Germline loops: CDR1 SGHAT, CDR2 FQNNGV. The CDR3 DNA reads TGTGCCAGCAGCTTGACGACAGGGGGCGGCTACACCTTC. This gives the protein CASSLTTGGGYTF.

This rearrangement joins TRBV9 to TRBJ2-7; D not certain. The germline V and J ends were trimmed by 4 bases and 6 bases, with 14 bases remaining between them. This CDR3 has 13 amino acids. Germline V gene sequence: CDR1 SGDLS, CDR2 YYNGEE. The CDR3 protein is CASSPGLISEQYF. As DNA, the CDR3 is TGTGCCAGCAGCCCCGGGCTGATATCCGAGCAGTACTTC.

The chain links TRBV28 to TRBJ2-1, with D uncertain. The CDR3 extends over 12 amino acids. V shed 4 bases and J shed 5 bases, with 6 bases lying between them. Germline-derived CDR1 and CDR2 are MDHEN and SYDVKM. The CDR3: CASSWWHNEQFF. The CDR3 nucleotides read TGTGCCAGCAGTTGGTGGCACAATGAGCAGTTCTTC. Drawing the rest from reference TRBV28 and TRBJ2-1, the complete variable domain is DVKVTQSSRYLVKRTGEKVFLECVQDMDHENMFWYRQDPGLGLRLIYFSYDVKMKEKGDIPEGYSVSREKKERFSLILESASTNQTSMYLCASSWWHNEQFFGPGTRLTVL.

The gene calls are TRBV28 and TRBJ2-2, with a possible D match to TRBD2 (5 bases). The CDR3 extends over 16 amino acids. Trimming removed 5 bases from V and 3 bases from J, with 16 bases in between. In germline, CDR1 is MDHEN, CDR2 SYDVKM. The CDR3 DNA sequence: TGTGCCAGCAGTGACTACAAGGAAGAGGACACCGGGGAGCTGTTTTTT. It specifies CASSDYKEEDTGELFF.

The genes are TRBV19 and TRBJ2-2; D ambiguous. Germline V lookup: CDR1 LNHDA, CDR2 SQIVND (reference sequence). This CDR3 spans 14 amino acids. V lost 3 bases and J 4 bases, leaving 9 bases between the germline ends. CDR3 coding DNA: TGTGCCAGTAGTATCGACGCGTCCACCGGGGAGCTGTTTTTT. It yields the protein CASSIDASTGELFF.

The chain couples TRBV18 to TRBJ2-7; 7 bases fit TRBD1. Germline loops: CDR1 KGHSH, CDR2 LQKENI. With V trimmed by 2 bases and J by 1 base, 2 bases remained unmatched. The CDR3 is made up of 14 amino acids. CDR3 sequence (DNA): TGTGCCAGCTCACCAGAGGACAGGTCCTACGAGCAGTACTTC. Translation gives CASSPEDRSYEQYF.

This clone was seen once. The chain has TRBV3-1 (or the pseudogene TRBV3-2) and TRBJ1-5; TRBD1 is a possible D gene (6 bases). The germline V gene has CDR1 LGHDT and CDR2 YNNKEL (reference sequence). V shed 5 bases and J shed 4 bases, with 9 bases lying between them. The CDR3 consists of 13 residues. The CDR3 loop reads CASSYRENQPQHF. For the CDR3, the DNA is TGTGCCAGCAGCTACAGGGAGAATCAGCCCCAGCATTTT.

This clone was detected only once. One end of the junction fails to match germline, which may point to a read error. The V and J genes are TRBV19 and TRBJ1-2; D unclear. Germline V gives CDR1 LNHDA, CDR2 SQIVND (reference sequence). The CDR3 is 15 amino acids. CDR3 in DNA: TGTGTCAGTAGTATAGCCCCCTGGCCATTCCATGGCTACACCTTC. It specifies CVSSIAPWPFHGYTF.

The chain has TRBV6-5 and TRBJ2-7; TRBD1 aligns across 7 bases. CDR3 size: 15 residues. CDR1 is MNHEY and CDR2 is SVGAGI in the germline V gene. The V and J ends lost 4 bases and 0 bases, in that order; junction bases with no gene match: 6. This CDR3 is CASSFRQGYSYEQYF. As DNA, the CDR3 is TGTGCCAGCAGTTTCCGACAGGGATACTCCTACGAGCAGTACTTC.

CDR3 nucleotide sequence: TGTGCCAGCAGCAACAAGACAGGGCATCGCGACGAGCAGTACTTC. The encoded protein is CASSNKTGHRDEQYF. The chain employs TRBV7-8 and TRBJ2-7; 7 bases match TRBD1. The germline CDR1 and CDR2 sequences are SGHVS and FQNEAQ. The J segment lost 5 bases and the V segment lost 5 bases, leaving 12 bases of the junction unmatched. The CDR3 has 15 residues.

The chain carries TRBV3-1 (or the pseudogene TRBV3-2) and TRBJ2-5, with D tentatively TRBD2 (6 bases). V lost 2 bases, J lost 2 bases, and 12 bases lay in between. The germline V gene has CDR1 LGHDT and CDR2 YNNKEL (reference sequence). The CDR3 consists of 15 residues. CDR3 loop: CASSQRSGGQETQYF. Written as DNA, the CDR3 is TGTGCCAGCAGCCAACGGTCCGGGGGACAAGAGACCCAGTACTTC.

This chain uses TRBV20-1 with TRBJ2-1; D gene unclear. CDR1 and CDR2 (germline): DFQATT, SNEGSKA (reference sequence). This CDR3 spans 11 amino acids. V was cut by 0 bases and J by 6 bases, with 3 bases left in between. The chain's CDR3 is CSAREGNEQFF. CDR3 coding DNA: TGCAGTGCTAGAGAGGGCAATGAGCAGTTCTTC.

This chain links TRBV19 with TRBJ2-2; weak D call: TRBD1 (6 bases). This CDR3 comprises 14 residues. With 5 bases removed from V and 4 bases from J, the gap between germline ends came to 11 bases. Germline V lookup: CDR1 LNHDA, CDR2 SQIVND (reference sequence). This CDR3 reads CASSSGTLTGELFF. The CDR3 DNA reads as TGTGCCAGTAGTTCCGGGACACTCACCGGGGAGCTGTTTTTT.

This clone was counted a single time. The genes are TRBV5-1 and TRBJ1-6; 9 nucleotides line up with TRBD1. The CDR3 extends over 18 amino acids. Germline lookup yields CDR1 SGHRS and CDR2 YFSETQ. V trimming: 2 bases; J trimming: 6 bases; junction bases outside the gene matches: 12. The DNA of the CDR3 is TGCGCCAGCAGCTTTGGCGTCTTGGGACAGGGCTTTAATTCACCCCTCCACTTT. It yields the protein CASSFGVLGQGFNSPLHF.

This chain connects TRBV5-1 to TRBJ2-1, with TRBD2 matching over 7 bases. The ends lost 1 base at V and 0 bases at J; junction bases unmatched: 4. Germline lookup yields CDR1 SGHRS and CDR2 YFSETQ. CDR3 length: 16 amino acids. CDR3: CASSLTGGNSYNEQFF. In DNA form, the CDR3 reads TGCGCCAGCAGCTTGACGGGAGGAAACTCCTACAATGAGCAGTTCTTC.

The chain couples TRBV12-3 or TRBV12-4 to TRBJ1-3; D not certain. The CDR3 is made up of 12 amino acids. The V gene lost 3 bases and the J gene lost 2 bases, with 2 bases spanning the gap. The CDR3 loop is CASSFAGNTIYF. The CDR3 coding sequence is TGTGCCAGCAGTTTTGCTGGAAACACCATATATTTT.

The J gene is TRBJ2-1, the V gene TRBV29-1; D is possibly TRBD2 (6 bases). Germline values: CDR1 SQVTM, CDR2 ANQGSEA. The CDR3 has 13 residues. V shed 4 bases and J shed 3 bases, with 10 bases lying between them. CDR3 sequence reads: CSVGRGDYNEQFF. The CDR3 DNA reads TGCAGCGTTGGGAGGGGTGACTACAATGAGCAGTTCTTC.

The chain carries TRBV11-2 and TRBJ2-2, with TRBD2 as a possible D gene (6 bases). The V gene's germline CDR1 is SGHAT and CDR2 FQNNGV. Trimming pared 3 bases from V and 6 bases from J, leaving 14 bases between. This CDR3 has 15 amino acids. The CDR3 bases are TGTGCCAGCAGCTTTATGGGGGGAGTTCCCGGGGAGCTGTTTTTT. Protein product: CASSFMGGVPGELFF.

The rearrangement uses TRBV2 and TRBJ2-7; no definite D call. V was cut by 10 bases and J by 1 base, with 17 bases left in between. This CDR3 region has 14 residues. From germline, CDR1 is SNHLY and CDR2 FYNNEI. The CDR3 bases are TGTGCCACCCGACAAGGTGACGAATCCTACGAGCAGTACTTC. Amino acid sequence: CATRQGDESYEQYF.